The present TCR beta chain was sequenced within a study of shared clonotypes between healthy human individuals. Study background: Researchers drew samples from two women and a few men aged 18 to 49.

The ends were cut back, 5 bases at V and 5 bases at J, with 15 bases in the middle. The CDR3 spans 13 residues. CDR1 is SQVTM, CDR2 ANQGSEA, per germline. The data were produced by immunoSEQ multiplex PCR, yet TCRdb's version contains in-frame clones alone and is incomplete. This table has around 2.5 million clones, roughly 93% appearing once. Sequenced input: naive CD4+ T cells from PBMCs. Regarding subset: CD45RA+ positively selected. The chain has TRBV29-1 and TRBJ1-1; a possible D gene is TRBD1 (5 bases). This receptor was taken from a man aged 18 to 30 in good health. Some clones in this sample may be carry-over from other donors' samples. The CDR3 coding sequence is TGCAGCGTTAACCACGGGGGTTCTACTGAAGCTTTCTTT. Protein: CSVNHGGSTEAFF.